This section outlines one TCR beta chain sequence together with its context. This entry comes from a study of T cells expressing NK-cell markers. Germline lookup yields CDR1 SGHNT and CDR2 YYREEE (reference sequence). This CDR3 comprises 15 residues. 5'RACE template switching with UMIs generated TCR beta cDNA. TCRdb processed the 5' RACE reads again and assigns one entry to each CDR3 protein, with no DNA. This sample's table has around 180,000 distinct CDR3 sequences. The source of this sequence is a man between 18 and 69 years old in good health. Sequenced sample: blood T cells: a sorted CD56 or NKG2C T cell subset, CD4+ or CD8+ T cells, or bulk PBMC T cells (not recorded which). The chain joins TRBV5-4 to TRBJ2-4; TCRdb indicates TRBD2, and absent DNA this call remains unverified. The CDR3: CASSRGSQGRDIQYF. The full variable domain, its missing parts supplied by reference TRBV5-4 and TRBJ2-4, is ETGVTQSPTHLIKTRGQQVTLRCSSQSGHNTVSWYQQALGQGPQFIFQYYREEENGRGNFPPRFSGLQFPNYSSELNVNALELDDSALYLCASSRGSQGRDIQYFGAGTRLSVL.